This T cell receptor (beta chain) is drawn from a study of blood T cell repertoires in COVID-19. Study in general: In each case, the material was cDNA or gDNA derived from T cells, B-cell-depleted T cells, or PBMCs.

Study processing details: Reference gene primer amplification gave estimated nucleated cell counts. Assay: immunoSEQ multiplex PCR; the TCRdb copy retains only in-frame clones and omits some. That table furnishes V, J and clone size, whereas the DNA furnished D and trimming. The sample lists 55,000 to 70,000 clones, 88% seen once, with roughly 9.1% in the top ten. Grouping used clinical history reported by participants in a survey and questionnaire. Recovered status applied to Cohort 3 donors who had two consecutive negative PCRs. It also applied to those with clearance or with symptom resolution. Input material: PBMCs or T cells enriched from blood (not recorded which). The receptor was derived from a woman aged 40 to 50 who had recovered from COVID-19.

The CDR3 nucleotides read TGCAGTGCTAGTCCCTTGGGGGGGGAATTTGGCAATCAGCCCCAGCATTTT. Its translation is CSASPLGGEFGNQPQHF. The J gene is TRBJ1-5, the V gene TRBV20-1; D may be TRBD1 (5 bases). The CDR3 runs 17 residues. V lost 3 bases, J lost 2 bases, and 20 bases lay in between. Germline CDR1 DFQATT, CDR2 SNEGSKA (reference sequence).